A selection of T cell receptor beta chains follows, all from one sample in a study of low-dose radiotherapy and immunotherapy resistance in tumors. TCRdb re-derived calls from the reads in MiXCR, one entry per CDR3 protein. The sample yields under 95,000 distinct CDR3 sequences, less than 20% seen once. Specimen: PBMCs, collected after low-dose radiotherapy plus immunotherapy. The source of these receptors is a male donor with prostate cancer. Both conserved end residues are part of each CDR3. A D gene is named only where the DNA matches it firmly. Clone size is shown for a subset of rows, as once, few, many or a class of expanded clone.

cdr3_aa: CASSLQGGEAFF
cdr3_nt: TGTGCCAGCAGCTTACAGGGGGGTGAAGCTTTCTTT
v_call: TRBV13
j_call: TRBJ1-1
cdr3_length: 12
d_call: TRBD1
clone_size: many

cdr3_aa: CASSPPSNPNYGYTF
cdr3_nt: TGTGCCAGCTCACCACCCTCAAATCCTAACTATGGCTACACCTTC
v_call: TRBV18
j_call: TRBJ1-2
cdr3_length: 15
d_call: -
clone_size: many

cdr3_aa: CASSLASRESSYEQYF
cdr3_nt: TGTGCCAGCAGCTTAGCGAGCCGGGAGAGCTCCTACGAGCAGTACTTC
v_call: TRBV7-6
j_call: TRBJ2-7
cdr3_length: 16
d_call: -
clone_size: many

cdr3_aa: CPSSILQGYEQYF
cdr3_nt: TGTCCCAGTAGTATCTTGCAGGGCTACGAGCAGTACTTC
v_call: TRBV19
j_call: TRBJ2-7
cdr3_length: 13
d_call: -
clone_size: -

cdr3_aa: CASRRDSYGYTF
cdr3_nt: TGTGCCAGCAGACGCGACAGTTATGGCTACACCTTC
v_call: TRBV6-6
j_call: TRBJ1-2
cdr3_length: 12
d_call: -
clone_size: few

cdr3_aa: CSAPRTTDLYEQYF
cdr3_nt: TGCAGTGCGCCCAGGACTACTGACCTATACGAGCAGTACTTC
v_call: TRBV20-1
j_call: TRBJ2-7
cdr3_length: 14
d_call: -
clone_size: many

cdr3_aa: CAWSAVFLNSPLHF
cdr3_nt: TGTGCCTGGAGTGCGGTGTTTTTGAATTCACCCCTCCACTTT
v_call: TRBV30
j_call: TRBJ1-6
cdr3_length: 14
d_call: -
clone_size: many

cdr3_aa: CSAQRGNMNTEAFF
cdr3_nt: TGCAGTGCCCAGCGAGGGAACATGAACACTGAAGCTTTCTTT
v_call: TRBV20-1
j_call: TRBJ1-1
cdr3_length: 14
d_call: -
clone_size: many

cdr3_aa: CASSQEGGLLYEQYF
cdr3_nt: TGTGCCAGCAGCCAAGAAGGAGGACTCCTCTACGAGCAGTACTTC
v_call: TRBV3-1
j_call: TRBJ2-7
cdr3_length: 15
d_call: -
clone_size: many

cdr3_aa: CARQRLADHNEQFF
cdr3_nt: TGCGCCAGACAACGGCTAGCTGACCACAATGAGCAGTTCTTC
v_call: TRBV5-1
j_call: TRBJ2-1
cdr3_length: 14
d_call: -
clone_size: many

cdr3_aa: CAISESFTGFSGANVLTF
cdr3_nt: TGTGCCATCAGTGAGTCCTTTACAGGGTTCTCTGGGGCCAACGTCCTGACTTTC
v_call: TRBV10-3
j_call: TRBJ2-6
cdr3_length: 18
d_call: -
clone_size: few

cdr3_aa: CASSSGTSGNKYEQYF
cdr3_nt: TGTGCCAGCAGCTCCGGGACTAGCGGGAATAAGTACGAGCAGTACTTC
v_call: TRBV5-4
j_call: TRBJ2-7
cdr3_length: 16
d_call: TRBD2
clone_size: many

cdr3_aa: CASSSLGSAYEQYF
cdr3_nt: TGTGCCAGCAGTTCCCTGGGGAGCGCCTACGAGCAGTACTTC
v_call: TRBV28
j_call: TRBJ2-7
cdr3_length: 14
d_call: -
clone_size: many

cdr3_aa: CSAPTTSGRSGELFF
cdr3_nt: TGCAGTGCTCCCACCACGAGCGGGAGATCCGGGGAGCTGTTTTTT
v_call: TRBV20-1
j_call: TRBJ2-2
cdr3_length: 15
d_call: TRBD2
clone_size: many

cdr3_aa: CASSFLGDSYEQYF
cdr3_nt: TGTGCCAGCAGTTTTTTAGGAGACTCCTACGAGCAGTACTTC
v_call: TRBV28
j_call: TRBJ2-7
cdr3_length: 14
d_call: -
clone_size: many

cdr3_aa: CASSSGVTITYEQYF
cdr3_nt: TGTGCCAGCAGCAGTGGTGTCACTATCACCTACGAGCAGTACTTC
v_call: TRBV6-2/TRBV6-3
j_call: TRBJ2-7
cdr3_length: 15
d_call: -
clone_size: many

cdr3_aa: CASSSNYRAFGYTF
cdr3_nt: TGTGCCAGCAGTTCCAACTACAGGGCTTTCGGCTACACCTTC
v_call: TRBV28
j_call: TRBJ1-2
cdr3_length: 14
d_call: -
clone_size: -

cdr3_aa: CASSLGPGTSGSSEQFF
cdr3_nt: TGTGCCAGCAGCCTTGGGCCCGGGACTAGCGGGAGTTCTGAGCAGTTCTTC
v_call: TRBV5-4
j_call: TRBJ2-1
cdr3_length: 17
d_call: TRBD2
clone_size: -

cdr3_aa: CASSPLRDGHTEAFF
cdr3_nt: TGTGCCAGTAGTCCCCTCAGGGACGGCCACACTGAAGCTTTCTTT
v_call: TRBV19
j_call: TRBJ1-1
cdr3_length: 15
d_call: -
clone_size: many

cdr3_aa: CSARDLGLSSYEQYF
cdr3_nt: TGCAGTGCTAGAGATTTGGGGCTGAGCTCCTACGAGCAGTACTTC
v_call: TRBV20-1
j_call: TRBJ2-7
cdr3_length: 15
d_call: -
clone_size: many

cdr3_aa: CASSLGTPGREQYF
cdr3_nt: TGTGCCAGCAGTTTGGGGACACCGGGTAGGGAGCAGTACTTC
v_call: TRBV12-3/TRBV12-4
j_call: TRBJ2-7
cdr3_length: 14
d_call: -
clone_size: -

cdr3_aa: CASSPRDRVYQETQYF
cdr3_nt: TGTGCCAGCAGCCCCCGGGACAGGGTGTATCAAGAGACCCAGTACTTC
v_call: TRBV7-2
j_call: TRBJ2-5
cdr3_length: 16
d_call: TRBD1
clone_size: many

cdr3_aa: CASSTEAGGSYNEQFF
cdr3_nt: TGTGCCAGCAGTACCGAAGCGGGAGGGAGCTACAATGAGCAGTTCTTC
v_call: TRBV28
j_call: TRBJ2-1
cdr3_length: 16
d_call: TRBD2
clone_size: many